The 8 T cell receptor beta chains in this list originate from one sample, sequenced in a study of control samples from healthy donors and cancer patients. TCRdb's copy holds only in-frame clones and misses some; the assay was immunoSEQ multiplex PCR. The profile covers over 100,000 clones, with about 91% appearing a single time and over 2% taken by the ten largest. The sample comprised blood. These receptors all stem from a woman between 18 and 29 years old in good health.

The CDR3, as DNA: TGTGCCAGCAGCGTAGCGGACAGGGCATGGTCACCCCTCCACTTT. Protein: CASSVADRAWSPLHF. This chain links TRBV9 with TRBJ1-6, with 8 bases lining up with TRBD1. Germline CDR1 SGDLS, CDR2 YYNGEE. V trimming: 0 bases; J trimming: 10 bases; junction bases outside the gene matches: 6. This CDR3 is 15 amino acids long. The complete variable domain, with remaining parts taken from reference TRBV9 and TRBJ1-6, reads DSGVTQTPKHLITATGQRVTLRCSPRSGDLSVYWYQQSLDQGLQFLIQYYNGEERAKGNILERFSAQQFPDLHSELNLSSLELGDSALYFCASSVADRAWSPLHFGNGTRLTVT.

This rearrangement joins TRBV30 to TRBJ2-5; D may be TRBD1 or TRBD2 (5 bases each). The V end lost 3 bases, the J end lost 5 bases, and 13 bases lay between the germline ends. The CDR3 runs 13 residues. Germline lookup yields CDR1 GTSNPN and CDR2 SVGIG (reference sequence). CDR3 protein: CAWRWKGPETQYF. CDR3 bases: TGTGCCTGGAGGTGGAAGGGACCGGAGACCCAGTACTTC.

This clone was seen once. This sequence joins TRBV20-1 and TRBJ2-7, with a tentative D call TRBD1 (5 bases). CDR1 and CDR2 (germline): DFQATT, SNEGSKA (reference sequence). Trimming removed 3 bases from V and 5 bases from J, with 14 bases in between. CDR3 size: 13 residues. For the CDR3, the DNA is TGCAGTGCTAGTGCGCAGGGTTTCGACGAGCAGTACTTC. Translating it yields CSASAQGFDEQYF.

The chain recombines TRBV7-6 with TRBJ1-6; TRBD1 aligns across 8 bases. This CDR3 region has 15 residues. Germline V CDR1 and CDR2: SGHVS, FNYEAQ. V shed 5 bases, J shed 7 bases, and the junction held 7 bases outside the gene matches. CDR3: CASSKGTGVNSPLHF. DNA of the CDR3: TGTGCCAGCAGCAAAGGGACAGGAGTAAATTCACCCCTCCACTTT.

This clone came up once. This chain uses TRBV6-5 with TRBJ1-3, with 9 bases fitting TRBD1. CDR1 and CDR2 from the germline V gene are MNHEY and SVGAGI. V gave up 7 bases and J gave up 4 bases; unmatched junction bases: 2. The CDR3 spans 13 residues. CDR3 bases: TGTGCCAGCACGGGACAGGGCGGAAACACCATATATTTT. It codes for CASTGQGGNTIYF.

V and J are TRBV7-6 and TRBJ1-3; D uncertain. The V end was cut by 0 bases, the J end by 2 bases, with 8 bases between. The CDR3 is made up of 15 amino acids. Germline loops: CDR1 SGHVS, CDR2 FNYEAQ. The CDR3 here is CASSLAGATGNTIYF. The DNA for the CDR3 is TGTGCCAGCAGCTTAGCGGGTGCAACTGGAAACACCATATATTTT.

V and J are TRBV18 and TRBJ1-5; D unclear. CDR3 length: 14 amino acids. Germline V gives CDR1 KGHSH, CDR2 LQKENI. Trimming took off 6 bases at V and 2 bases at J, with 11 bases between the two ends. The CDR3 region has the DNA TGTGCCAGCTCCCAGGAGGTAGGCAATCAGCCCCAGCATTTT. Translated: CASSQEVGNQPQHF.

The chain links TRBV3-1 (or the pseudogene TRBV3-2) to TRBJ1-2; D ambiguous. Trimming removed 7 bases at V and 2 bases at J, with 14 bases between. Germline V gene lookup returns CDR1 LGHDT and CDR2 YNNKEL (reference sequence). CDR3 length: 14 amino acids. This CDR3 reads CASKGNFPNYGYTF. In DNA form, the CDR3 reads TGTGCCAGCAAGGGAAACTTTCCCAACTATGGCTACACCTTC.